Included here is one TCR beta chain sequence, with context. The antigen is unknown. This sample was included in a study of cytomegalovirus exposure and HLA in healthy donors. At the level of the study: Roughly 180 million T cells yielded around 120 million unique TCR beta sequences in earlier analysis. The study's findings and limits: Associated with cytomegalovirus, according to the listing, were fewer than 200 TCR beta chains.

60 Vbeta and 13 Jbeta primers were used in PCR. Clones were sequenced by immunoSEQ multiplex PCR, and TCRdb holds only the in-frame ones, with some missing. The repertoire has over 100,000 clones, around three quarters of them found once; the top ten carry around 4%. Despite likely unrecorded immune exposures, the donors were nominally healthy at the time of sampling. This sequence originates from a male donor in good health and CMV-seropositive. The sample was PBMCs.

The CDR3 DNA reads as TGTGCCAGTAGCTTGGACGGGGAGAATGAAAAACTGTTTTTT. Its translation is CASSLDGENEKLFF. The chain joins TRBV19 to TRBJ1-4, with no clear D. This CDR3 contains 14 residues. Germline V CDR1 and CDR2: LNHDA, SQIVND (reference sequence). Trimming shortened V by 6 bases and J by 5 bases, and 13 bases separated the two germline ends.